This T cell receptor (beta chain) derives from a study of cytomegalovirus exposure and HLA in healthy donors. Overall study results and limits: In a later analysis, an Asian-associated ancestry cluster reportedly showed fewer N-insertions than the 666-donor mean. Accurate HLA-A and HLA-B prediction from TCR beta sequences was reported for most subjects.

With 60 Vbeta and 13 Jbeta primers, the PCR was carried out. Profiled with immunoSEQ multiplex PCR; TCRdb holds only in-frame clones, not every one. The sample lists around 130,000 clones; over 75% were seen once. This clone was seen once. What it recognizes is unknown. J was trimmed by 10 bases and V by 8 bases; bases with no gene match: 9. Germline CDR1 is MDHEN and CDR2 is SYDVKM. The CDR3 runs 13 residues. What was sequenced was PBMCs. This receptor was obtained from a middle-aged woman in good health and CMV-seronegative. This chain uses TRBV28 with TRBJ1-5; 9 nucleotides line up with TRBD1. The CDR3 DNA reads as TGTGCCAGCTCCTTGACAGGGGGGGGACCCCAGCATTTT. Translation: CASSLTGGGPQHF.